What follows describes a single T cell receptor (beta chain). Its matching antigen is unknown. The PCR contained 60 Vbeta and 13 Jbeta primers. The protocol was immunoSEQ multiplex PCR, while the TCRdb copy is restricted to in-frame clones and leaves out a portion. In the table there are 100,000 or so clones, 60% to 70% of which are singletons. The CDR3 is 14 amino acids. The trim removed 1 base at V and 7 bases at J, leaving 3 bases unmatched. Germline V CDR1 and CDR2: SEHNR, FQNEAQ (reference sequence). The entry originates in a study of cytomegalovirus exposure and HLA in healthy donors. Broader study findings: Follow-up analysis later connected one missense variant in DCLRE1C with trimming of TCR beta V- and J-genes. CMV serostatus stood as the only immune exposure information on hand. Cytomegalovirus association was assigned to about 180 TCR beta chains.

Sequencing input: PBMCs. The V and J genes are TRBV7-9 and TRBJ2-1; 8 bases are shared with TRBD2. This TCR came from a young woman in good health and CMV-seronegative. The CDR3 coding sequence is TGTGCCAGCAGCTTAGGGGGGACTAGGAATGAGCAGTTCTTC. It translates to CASSLGGTRNEQFF.